This entry describes one T cell receptor (beta chain). Germline is not matched at one junction end, which may reflect a read error. The record originates from a study of blood T cell repertoires in COVID-19. The protocol was immunoSEQ multiplex PCR, while the TCRdb copy is restricted to in-frame clones and leaves out a portion. The data hold more than 200,000 clones, with about 85% observed a single time. The CDR3 runs 14 residues. Germline lookup yields CDR1 SQVTM and CDR2 ANQGSEA. The rearrangement joins TRBV29-1 to TRBJ2-3, with 7 bases lining up with TRBD1. The TCR was taken from a man aged 65 to 85 with acute or convalescent COVID-19. Sequencing was carried out using peripheral blood. This chain's CDR3 is CSGEGQASEDTQYF. CDR3 sequence (DNA): TGCAGCGGTGAAGGACAGGCTTCGGAAGATACGCAGTATTTT.